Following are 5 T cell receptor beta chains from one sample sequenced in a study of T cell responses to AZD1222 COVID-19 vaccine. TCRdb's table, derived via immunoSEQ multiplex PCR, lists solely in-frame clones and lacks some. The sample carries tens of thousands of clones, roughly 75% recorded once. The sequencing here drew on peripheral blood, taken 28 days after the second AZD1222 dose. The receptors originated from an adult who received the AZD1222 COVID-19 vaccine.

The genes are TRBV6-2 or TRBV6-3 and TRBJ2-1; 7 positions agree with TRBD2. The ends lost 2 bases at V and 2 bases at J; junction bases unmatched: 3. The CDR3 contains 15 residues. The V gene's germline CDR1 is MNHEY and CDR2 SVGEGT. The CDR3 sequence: CASSYPGTTYNEQFF. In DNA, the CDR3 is TGTGCCAGCAGTTACCCGGGGACTACCTACAATGAGCAGTTCTTC.

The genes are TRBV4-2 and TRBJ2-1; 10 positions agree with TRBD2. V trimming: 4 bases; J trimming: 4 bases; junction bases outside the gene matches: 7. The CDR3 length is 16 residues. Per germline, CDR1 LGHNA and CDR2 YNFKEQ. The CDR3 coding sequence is TGTGCCAGCAGCCTCTTCGGAGCGGGAGGGTACAATGAGCAGTTCTTC. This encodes CASSLFGAGGYNEQFF.

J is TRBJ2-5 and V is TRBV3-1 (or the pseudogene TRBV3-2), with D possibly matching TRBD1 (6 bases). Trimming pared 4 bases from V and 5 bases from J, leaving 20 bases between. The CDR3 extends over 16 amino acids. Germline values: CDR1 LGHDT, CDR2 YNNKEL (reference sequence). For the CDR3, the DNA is TGTGCCAGCAGCCCCTCGACAGGTTGGAGTGGGGAGACCCAGTACTTC. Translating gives CASSPSTGWSGETQYF.

In DNA, the CDR3 is TGTGCCTGGAGTACCCCCACAGGGGGCGAGATACAGCCCCAGCATTTT. Encoded protein: CAWSTPTGGEIQPQHF. The rearrangement links TRBV30 to TRBJ1-5; 9 nucleotides agree with TRBD1. This CDR3 region has 16 residues. The ends lost 2 bases at V and 7 bases at J; junction bases unmatched: 12. Germline CDR1 reads GTSNPN; CDR2 reads SVGIG (reference sequence).

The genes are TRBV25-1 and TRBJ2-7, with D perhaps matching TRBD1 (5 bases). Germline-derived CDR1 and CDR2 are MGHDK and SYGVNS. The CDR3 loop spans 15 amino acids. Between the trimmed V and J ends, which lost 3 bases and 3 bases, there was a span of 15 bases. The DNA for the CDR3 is TGTGCCAGCAGTGAGGTAGGAAGACAGAGCTACGAGCAGTACTTC. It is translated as CASSEVGRQSYEQYF.